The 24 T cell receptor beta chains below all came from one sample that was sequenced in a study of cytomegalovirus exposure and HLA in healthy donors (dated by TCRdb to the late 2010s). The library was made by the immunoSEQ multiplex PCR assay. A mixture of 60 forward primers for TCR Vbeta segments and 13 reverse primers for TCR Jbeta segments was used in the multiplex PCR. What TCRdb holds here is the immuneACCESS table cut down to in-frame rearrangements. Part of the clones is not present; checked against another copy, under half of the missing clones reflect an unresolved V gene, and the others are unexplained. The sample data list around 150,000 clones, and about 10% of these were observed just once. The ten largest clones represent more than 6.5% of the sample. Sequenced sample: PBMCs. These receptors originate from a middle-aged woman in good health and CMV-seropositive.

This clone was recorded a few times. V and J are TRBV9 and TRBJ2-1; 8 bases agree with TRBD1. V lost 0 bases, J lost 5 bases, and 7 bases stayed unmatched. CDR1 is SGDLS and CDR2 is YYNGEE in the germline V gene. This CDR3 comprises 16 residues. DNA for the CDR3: TGTGCCAGCAGCGTAGACCCCAGGGGGCCCGACAATGAGCAGTTCTTC. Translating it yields CASSVDPRGPDNEQFF.

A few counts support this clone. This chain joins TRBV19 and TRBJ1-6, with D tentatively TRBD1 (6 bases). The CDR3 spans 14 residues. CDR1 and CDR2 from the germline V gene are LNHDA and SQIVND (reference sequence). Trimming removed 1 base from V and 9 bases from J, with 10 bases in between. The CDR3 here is CASSIGTEVSPLHF. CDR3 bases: TGTGCCAGTAGTATAGGGACAGAGGTTTCACCCCTCCACTTT.

The CDR3 nucleotides read TGTGCCAGCAGCGTAGGGCAGGGTGGTGAAAAACTGTTTTTT. It translates to CASSVGQGGEKLFF. The V call is TRBV9, the J call TRBJ1-4; D possibly corresponds to TRBD1 (5 bases). The CDR3 spans 14 residues. Germline CDR1 is SGDLS and CDR2 is YYNGEE. Trimming cost V 0 bases and J 7 bases, with 10 bases left between them.

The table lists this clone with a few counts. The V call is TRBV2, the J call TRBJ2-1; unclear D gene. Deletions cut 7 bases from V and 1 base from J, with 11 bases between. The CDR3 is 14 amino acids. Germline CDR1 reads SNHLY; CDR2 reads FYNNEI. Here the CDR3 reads CASTLEASYNEQFF. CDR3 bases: TGTGCCAGCACCTTAGAGGCGTCCTACAATGAGCAGTTCTTC.

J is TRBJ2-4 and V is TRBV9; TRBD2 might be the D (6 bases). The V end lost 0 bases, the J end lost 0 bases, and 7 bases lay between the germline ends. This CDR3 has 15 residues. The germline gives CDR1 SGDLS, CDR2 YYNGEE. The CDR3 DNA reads TGTGCCAGCAGCGTAGACGGGGGAGCCAAAAACATTCAGTACTTC. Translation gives CASSVDGGAKNIQYF.

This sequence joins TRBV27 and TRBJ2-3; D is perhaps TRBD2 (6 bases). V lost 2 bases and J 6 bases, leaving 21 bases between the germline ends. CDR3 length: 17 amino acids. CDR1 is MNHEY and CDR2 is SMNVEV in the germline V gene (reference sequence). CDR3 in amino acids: CASSLTPTRGASDTQYF. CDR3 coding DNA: TGTGCCAGCAGTTTAACGCCGACTAGAGGCGCCTCCGATACGCAGTATTTT.

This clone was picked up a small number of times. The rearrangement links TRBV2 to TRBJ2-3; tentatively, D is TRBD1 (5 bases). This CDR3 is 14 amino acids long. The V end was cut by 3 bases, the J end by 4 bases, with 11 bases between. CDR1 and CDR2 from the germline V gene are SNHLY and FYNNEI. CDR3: CASSDARAADTQYF. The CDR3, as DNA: TGTGCCAGCAGTGATGCCAGGGCGGCAGATACGCAGTATTTT.

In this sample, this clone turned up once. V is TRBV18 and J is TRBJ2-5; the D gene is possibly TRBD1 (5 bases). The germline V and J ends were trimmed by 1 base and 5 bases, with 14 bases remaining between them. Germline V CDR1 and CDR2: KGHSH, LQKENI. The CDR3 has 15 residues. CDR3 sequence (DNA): TGTGCCAGCTCACCACAGGGGTCCTGGTGGGAGACCCAGTACTTC. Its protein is CASSPQGSWWETQYF.

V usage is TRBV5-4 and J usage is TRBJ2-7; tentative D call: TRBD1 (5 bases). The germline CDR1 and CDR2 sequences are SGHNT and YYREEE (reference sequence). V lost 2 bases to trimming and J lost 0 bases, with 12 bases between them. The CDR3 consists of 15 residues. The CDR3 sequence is CASSLMGLSSYEQYF. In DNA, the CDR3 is TGTGCCAGCAGCTTAATGGGGCTAAGCTCCTACGAGCAGTACTTC.

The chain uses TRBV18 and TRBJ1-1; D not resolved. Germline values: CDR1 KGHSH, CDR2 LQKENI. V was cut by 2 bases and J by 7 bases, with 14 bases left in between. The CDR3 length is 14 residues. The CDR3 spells CASSPYVADGEAFF. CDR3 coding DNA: TGTGCCAGCTCACCATATGTAGCCGACGGTGAAGCTTTCTTT.

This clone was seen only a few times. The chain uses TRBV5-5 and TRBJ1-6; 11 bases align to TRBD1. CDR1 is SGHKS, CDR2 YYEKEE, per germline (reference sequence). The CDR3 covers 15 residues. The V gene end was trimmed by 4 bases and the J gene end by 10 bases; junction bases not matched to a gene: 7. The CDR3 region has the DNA TGTGCCAGCAGCACACCGGGACAGGGGGAATCACCCCTCCACTTT. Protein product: CASSTPGQGESPLHF.

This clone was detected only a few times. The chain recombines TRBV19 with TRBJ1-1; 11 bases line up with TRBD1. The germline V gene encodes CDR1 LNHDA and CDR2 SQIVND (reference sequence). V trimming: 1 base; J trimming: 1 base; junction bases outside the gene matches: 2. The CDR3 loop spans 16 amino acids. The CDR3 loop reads CASSIVGQGANTEAFF. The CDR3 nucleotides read TGTGCCAGTAGTATAGTCGGACAGGGGGCGAACACTGAAGCTTTCTTT.

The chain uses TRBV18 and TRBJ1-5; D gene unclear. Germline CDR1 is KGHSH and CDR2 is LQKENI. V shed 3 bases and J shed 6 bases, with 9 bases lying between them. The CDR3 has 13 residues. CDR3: CASSPTSSQPQHF. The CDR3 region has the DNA TGTGCCAGCTCACCCACATCTTCTCAGCCCCAGCATTTT.

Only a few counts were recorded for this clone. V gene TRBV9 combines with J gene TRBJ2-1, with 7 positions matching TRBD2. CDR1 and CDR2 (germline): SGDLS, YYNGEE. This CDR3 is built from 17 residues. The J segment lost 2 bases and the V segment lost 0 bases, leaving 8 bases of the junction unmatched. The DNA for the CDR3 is TGTGCCAGCAGCGTAGAAGTGGCAGCGGGGACCTACAATGAGCAGTTCTTC. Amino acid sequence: CASSVEVAAGTYNEQFF.

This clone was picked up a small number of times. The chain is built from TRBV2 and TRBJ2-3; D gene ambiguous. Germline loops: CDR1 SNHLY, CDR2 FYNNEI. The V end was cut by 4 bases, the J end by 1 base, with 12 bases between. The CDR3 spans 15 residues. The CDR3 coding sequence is TGTGCCAGCAGTGCCCAGGAAGTGGGCACAGATACGCAGTATTTT. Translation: CASSAQEVGTDTQYF. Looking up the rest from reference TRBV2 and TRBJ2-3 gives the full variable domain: EPEVTQTPSHQVTQMGQEVILRCVPISNHLYFYWYRQILGQKVEFLVSFYNNEISEKSEIFDDQFSVERPDGSNFTLKIRSTKLEDSAMYFCASSAQEVGTDTQYFGPGTRLTVL.

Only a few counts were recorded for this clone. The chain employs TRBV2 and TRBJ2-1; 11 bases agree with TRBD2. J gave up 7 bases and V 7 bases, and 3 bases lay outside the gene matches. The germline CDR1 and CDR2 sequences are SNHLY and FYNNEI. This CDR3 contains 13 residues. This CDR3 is CASIRLAGNEQFF. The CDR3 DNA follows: TGTGCCAGCATTAGACTAGCGGGGAATGAGCAGTTCTTC.

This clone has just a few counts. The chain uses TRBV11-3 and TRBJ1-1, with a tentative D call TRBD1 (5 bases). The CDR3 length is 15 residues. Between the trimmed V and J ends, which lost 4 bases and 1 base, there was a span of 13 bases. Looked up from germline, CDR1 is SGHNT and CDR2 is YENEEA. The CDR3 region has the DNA TGTGCCAGCAGCTACAACTCAGGGCGGAACACTGAAGCTTTCTTT. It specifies CASSYNSGRNTEAFF.

The DNA of the CDR3 is TGTGCCAGCAGCTTTCCCCGGGGGGTACAAGAGACCCAGTACTTC. Protein: CASSFPRGVQETQYF. The rearrangement joins TRBV11-3 to TRBJ2-5; 7 bases fit TRBD2. This CDR3 comprises 15 residues. From germline, CDR1 is SGHNT and CDR2 YENEEA. With 3 bases clipped from V and 2 bases from J, the junction kept 6 bases outside the gene matches.

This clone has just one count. The CDR3 region is CASSEIGGVFNTGELFF. The CDR3 DNA follows: TGCGCCAGCAGTGAGATCGGGGGGGTCTTCAACACCGGGGAGCTGTTTTTT. This chain joins TRBV10-2 and TRBJ2-2; 8 bases align to TRBD2. Germline assignment: CDR1 WSHSY and CDR2 SAAADI. This CDR3 comprises 17 residues. V lost 2 bases to trimming and J lost 2 bases; unmatched junction nucleotides: 7.

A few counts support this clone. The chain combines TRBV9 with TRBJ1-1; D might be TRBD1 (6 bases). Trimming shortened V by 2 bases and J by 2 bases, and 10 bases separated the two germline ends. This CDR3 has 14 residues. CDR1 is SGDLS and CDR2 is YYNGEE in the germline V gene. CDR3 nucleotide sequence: TGTGCCAGCAGCGTTACAGGGACCAACACTGAAGCTTTCTTT. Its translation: CASSVTGTNTEAFF.

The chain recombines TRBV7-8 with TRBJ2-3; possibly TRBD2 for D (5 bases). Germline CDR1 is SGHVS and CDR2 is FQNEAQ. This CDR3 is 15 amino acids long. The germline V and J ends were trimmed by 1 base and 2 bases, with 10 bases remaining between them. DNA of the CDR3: TGTGCCAGCAGCTTAGATGGAGGATCCACAGATACGCAGTATTTT. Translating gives CASSLDGGSTDTQYF.

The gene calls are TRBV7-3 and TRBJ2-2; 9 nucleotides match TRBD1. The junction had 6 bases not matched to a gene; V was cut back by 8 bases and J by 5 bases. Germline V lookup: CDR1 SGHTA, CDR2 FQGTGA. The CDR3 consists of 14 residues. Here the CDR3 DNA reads TGTGCCAGCGGACCGGGACAGGGTACCGGGGAGCTGTTTTTT. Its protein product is CASGPGQGTGELFF.

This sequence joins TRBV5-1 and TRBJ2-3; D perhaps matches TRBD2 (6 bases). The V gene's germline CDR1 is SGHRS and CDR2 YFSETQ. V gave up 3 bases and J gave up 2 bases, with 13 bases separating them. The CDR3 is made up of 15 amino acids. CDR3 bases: TGCGCCAGCAGCTCAATTAGCGGAGCCACAGATACGCAGTATTTT. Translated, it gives CASSSISGATDTQYF.

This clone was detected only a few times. CDR3 sequence: CATSTDSPRANVLTF. CDR3 nucleotides: TGTGCCACCAGCACTGACAGTCCCCGGGCCAACGTCCTGACTTTC. The V call is TRBV15, the J call TRBJ2-6; perhaps TRBD1 as D (5 bases). The CDR3 is 15 amino acids. The V end lost 4 bases, the J end lost 5 bases, and 12 bases lay between the germline ends. The germline V gene encodes CDR1 LNHNV and CDR2 YYDKDF (reference sequence).